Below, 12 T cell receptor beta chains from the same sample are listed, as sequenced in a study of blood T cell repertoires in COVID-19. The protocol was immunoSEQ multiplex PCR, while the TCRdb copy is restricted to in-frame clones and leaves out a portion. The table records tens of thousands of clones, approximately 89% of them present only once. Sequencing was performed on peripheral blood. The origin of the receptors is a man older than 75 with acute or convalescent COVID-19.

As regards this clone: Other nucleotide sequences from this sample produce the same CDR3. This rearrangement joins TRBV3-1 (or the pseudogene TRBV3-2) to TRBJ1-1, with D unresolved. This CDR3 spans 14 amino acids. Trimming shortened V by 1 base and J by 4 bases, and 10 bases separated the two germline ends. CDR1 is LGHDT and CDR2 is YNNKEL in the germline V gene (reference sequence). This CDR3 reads CASSQAGFGTEAFF. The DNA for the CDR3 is TGTGCCAGCAGCCAAGCAGGATTTGGCACTGAAGCTTTCTTT.

The CDR3 here is CASSSEQGYTEAFF. CDR3 sequence (DNA): TGTGCCAGCAGCTCCGAACAGGGTTACACTGAAGCTTTCTTT. The chain combines TRBV5-4 with TRBJ1-1; perhaps TRBD1 as D (6 bases). V was trimmed by 3 bases and J by 3 bases, leaving 12 bases between them. Germline V gene sequence: CDR1 SGHNT, CDR2 YYREEE (reference sequence). This CDR3 has 14 amino acids.

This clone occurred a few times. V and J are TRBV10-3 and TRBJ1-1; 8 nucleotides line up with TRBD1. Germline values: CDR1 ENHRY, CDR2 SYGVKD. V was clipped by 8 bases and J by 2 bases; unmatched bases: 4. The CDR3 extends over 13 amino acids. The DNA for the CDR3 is TGTGCCATCTCCGGACAGGGAAACACTGAAGCTTTCTTT. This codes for CAISGQGNTEAFF.

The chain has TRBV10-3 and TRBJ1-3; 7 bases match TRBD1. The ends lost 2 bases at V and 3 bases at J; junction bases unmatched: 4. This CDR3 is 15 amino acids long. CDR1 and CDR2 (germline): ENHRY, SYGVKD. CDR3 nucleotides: TGTGCCATCAGTGAGGGGACAGCCTTTGGAAACACCATATATTTT. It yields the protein CAISEGTAFGNTIYF.

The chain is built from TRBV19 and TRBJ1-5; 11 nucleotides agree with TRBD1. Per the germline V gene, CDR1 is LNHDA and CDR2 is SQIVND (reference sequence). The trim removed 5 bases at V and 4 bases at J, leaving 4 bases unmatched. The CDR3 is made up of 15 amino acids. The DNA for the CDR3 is TGTGCCAGTAGTGTCGGGACAGGGGGGAATCAGCCCCAGCATTTT. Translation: CASSVGTGGNQPQHF.

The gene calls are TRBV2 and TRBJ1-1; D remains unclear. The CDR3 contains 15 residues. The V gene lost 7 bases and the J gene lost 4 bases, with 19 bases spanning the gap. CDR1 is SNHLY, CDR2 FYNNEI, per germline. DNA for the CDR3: TGTGCCAGCACTTCAACGGGGTTCCGCGGCACTGAAGCTTTCTTT. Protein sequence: CASTSTGFRGTEAFF.

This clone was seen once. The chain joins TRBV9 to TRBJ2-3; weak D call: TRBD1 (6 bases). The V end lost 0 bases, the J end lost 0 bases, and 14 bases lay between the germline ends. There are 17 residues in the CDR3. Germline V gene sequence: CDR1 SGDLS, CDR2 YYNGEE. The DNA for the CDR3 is TGTGCCAGCAGCGTAGCTCTCGGGACACCTAGCACAGATACGCAGTATTTT. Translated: CASSVALGTPSTDTQYF.

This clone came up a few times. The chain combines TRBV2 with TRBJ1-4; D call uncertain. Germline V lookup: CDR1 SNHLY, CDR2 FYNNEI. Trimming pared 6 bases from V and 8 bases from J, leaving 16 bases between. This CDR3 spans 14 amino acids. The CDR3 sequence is CASSPSGFGEKLFF. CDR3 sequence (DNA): TGTGCCAGCAGCCCCTCGGGGTTCGGCGAAAAACTGTTTTTT.

The CDR3 DNA reads TGCGCCAGCAGCTTGTCGCCAGGCGTCACCGGGGAGCTGTTTTTT. It encodes CASSLSPGVTGELFF. This chain joins TRBV5-1 and TRBJ2-2; D remains ambiguous. Germline CDR1 is SGHRS and CDR2 is YFSETQ. Between the trimmed V and J ends, which lost 1 base and 4 bases, there was a span of 11 bases. CDR3 length equals 15 residues.

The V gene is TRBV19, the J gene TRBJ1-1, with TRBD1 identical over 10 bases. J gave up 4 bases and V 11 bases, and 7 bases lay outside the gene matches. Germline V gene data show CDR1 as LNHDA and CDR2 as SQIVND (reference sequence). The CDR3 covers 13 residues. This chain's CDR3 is CACTTGGVTEAFF. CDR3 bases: TGTGCCTGTACGACAGGGGGCGTCACTGAAGCTTTCTTT. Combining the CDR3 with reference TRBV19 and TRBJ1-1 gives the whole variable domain DGGITQSPKYLFRKEGQNVTLSCEQNLNHDAMYWYRQDPGQGLRLIYYSQIVNDFQKGDIAEGYSVSREKKESFPLTVTSAQKNPTAFYLCACTTGGVTEAFFGQGTRLTVV.

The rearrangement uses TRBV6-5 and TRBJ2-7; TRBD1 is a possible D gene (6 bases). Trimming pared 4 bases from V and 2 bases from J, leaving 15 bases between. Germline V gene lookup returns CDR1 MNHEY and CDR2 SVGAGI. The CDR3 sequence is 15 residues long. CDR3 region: CASSSRTDRTYEQYF. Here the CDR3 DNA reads TGTGCCAGCAGTTCACGAACCGACAGGACCTACGAGCAGTACTTC.

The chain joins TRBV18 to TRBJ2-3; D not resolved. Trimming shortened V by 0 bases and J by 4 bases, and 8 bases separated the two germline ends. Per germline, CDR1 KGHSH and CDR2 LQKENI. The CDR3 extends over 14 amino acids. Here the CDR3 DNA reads TGTGCCAGCTCACCACCGGCTGTCTCAGATACGCAGTATTTT. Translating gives CASSPPAVSDTQYF.